This TCR beta chain was sequenced in a study of blood T cell repertoires in COVID-19. Study at large: Sites across the United States, Italy and Spain contributed samples from acute and convalescent COVID-19. PBMCs, B-cell-depleted T cells, or T cells provided the cDNA or gDNA that made up the material.

J lost 2 bases, V lost 1 base, and 4 bases had no gene match. The CDR3 is made up of 15 amino acids. Germline CDR1 reads LNHNV; CDR2 reads YYDKDF (reference sequence). In assigning cohorts, the study relied on participant-reported clinical history. Repertoires were generated with immunoSEQ multiplex PCR, while TCRdb's copy carries only in-frame clones and drops some. This sample has around 220,000 clones, with 88% found just once. This clone was detected once. This TCR was recovered from a woman aged 50 to 60 with acute COVID-19. This sequence joins TRBV15 and TRBJ2-7; the match to TRBD1 covers 8 bases. Sequencing was done on a sample of PBMCs or T cells enriched from blood (not recorded which). CDR3 loop: CATSRGRDRTYEQYF. The CDR3 DNA reads as TGTGCCACCAGCAGAGGACGGGACAGGACCTACGAGCAGTACTTC.